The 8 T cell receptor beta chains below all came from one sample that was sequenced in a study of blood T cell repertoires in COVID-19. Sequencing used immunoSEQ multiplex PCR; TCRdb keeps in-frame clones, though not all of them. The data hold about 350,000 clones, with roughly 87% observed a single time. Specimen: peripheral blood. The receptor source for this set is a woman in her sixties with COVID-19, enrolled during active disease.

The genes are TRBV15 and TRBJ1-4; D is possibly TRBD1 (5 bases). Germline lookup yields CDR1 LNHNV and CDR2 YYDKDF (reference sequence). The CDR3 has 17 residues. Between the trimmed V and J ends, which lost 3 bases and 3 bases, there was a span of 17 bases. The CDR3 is CATSRGGASAPNEKLFF. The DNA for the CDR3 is TGTGCCACCAGCAGGGGGGGAGCCAGTGCTCCTAATGAAAAACTGTTTTTT.

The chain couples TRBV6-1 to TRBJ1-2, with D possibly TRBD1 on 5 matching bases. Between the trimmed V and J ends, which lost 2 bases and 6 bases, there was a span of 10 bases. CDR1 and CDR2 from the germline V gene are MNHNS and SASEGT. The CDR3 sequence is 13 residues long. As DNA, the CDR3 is TGTGCCAGCAGTGAACAGGGCCTTAATGGCTACACCTTC. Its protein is CASSEQGLNGYTF.

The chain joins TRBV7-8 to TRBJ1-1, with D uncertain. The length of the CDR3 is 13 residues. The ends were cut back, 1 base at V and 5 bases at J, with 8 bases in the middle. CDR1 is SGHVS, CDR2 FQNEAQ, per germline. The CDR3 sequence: CASSLVQSTEAFF. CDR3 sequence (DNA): TGTGCCAGCAGCTTAGTACAGAGTACTGAAGCTTTCTTT.

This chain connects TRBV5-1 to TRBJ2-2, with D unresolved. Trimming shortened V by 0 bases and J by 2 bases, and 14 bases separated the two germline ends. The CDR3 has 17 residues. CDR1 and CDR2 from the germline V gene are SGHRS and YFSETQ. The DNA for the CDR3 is TGCGCCAGCAGCTTGGTGTCAGGTCCCAGAAACACCGGGGAGCTGTTTTTT. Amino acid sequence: CASSLVSGPRNTGELFF.

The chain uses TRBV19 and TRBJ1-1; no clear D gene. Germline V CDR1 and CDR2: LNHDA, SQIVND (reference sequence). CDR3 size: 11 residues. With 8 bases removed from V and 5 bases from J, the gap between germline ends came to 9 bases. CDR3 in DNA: TGTGCCAGTCGTTATTCTACTGAAGCTTTCTTT. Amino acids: CASRYSTEAFF.

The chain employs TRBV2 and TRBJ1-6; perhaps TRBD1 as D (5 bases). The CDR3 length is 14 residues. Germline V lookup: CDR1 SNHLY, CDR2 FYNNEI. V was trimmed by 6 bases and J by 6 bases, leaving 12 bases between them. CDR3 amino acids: CASRKDSFNSPLHF. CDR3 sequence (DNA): TGTGCCAGCAGAAAAGACAGCTTTAATTCACCCCTCCACTTT.

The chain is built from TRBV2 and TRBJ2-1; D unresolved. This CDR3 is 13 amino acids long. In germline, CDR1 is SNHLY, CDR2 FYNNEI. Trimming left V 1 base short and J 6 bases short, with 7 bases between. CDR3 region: CASSEGLTNEQFF. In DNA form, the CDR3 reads TGTGCCAGCAGTGAAGGACTCACCAATGAGCAGTTCTTC.

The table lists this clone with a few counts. The CDR3, as DNA: TGTGCCAGCAGCTTATCCGGGGTAGTCAGGTATGGCTACACCTTC. As protein: CASSLSGVVRYGYTF. The chain is built from TRBV7-2 and TRBJ1-2; D is unresolved. The CDR3 has 15 residues. Germline V lookup: CDR1 SGHTA, CDR2 FQGNSA. V dropped 2 bases and J dropped 5 bases, with 15 bases sitting between them.